One T cell receptor (beta chain) is described in this entry. CDR3 length equals 18 residues. This sample was taken from a study of blood T cell repertoires in COVID-19. Study-wide background: The study drew acute and convalescent COVID-19 samples from the United States, Italy and Spain.

Study processing details: Amplification of reference gene primers was used by the study to estimate nucleated cell counts. The table came from immunoSEQ multiplex PCR; TCRdb's copy has only in-frame clones and leaves some out. Clone size and V and J calls were adopted from that table, with D and trimming inferred from the DNA. The sample shows roughly 52,000 clones, roughly 86% of them seen only once. This chain uses TRBV1 with TRBJ2-7; the D call TRBD2 from the table was never checked on the DNA. TRBV1 is assigned pseudogene status. This clonotype was obtained from a man in his 60s with active COVID-19. Sequenced: peripheral blood. CDR3 sequence: CTSSQVGTSVLSSYEQYF. The CDR3 nucleotides read TGCACCAGCAGCCAGGTCGGGACTAGCGTTCTTAGCTCCTACGAGCAGTACTTC.